The 26 T cell receptor beta chains given below trace back to one sample, sequenced in a study of blood T cells in healthy people across ages. For the second PCR, which ran for about 6 to 11 cycles, a sample-barcoded 5' primer and a J-beta primer mix were used. A single record per CDR3 protein comes from TCRdb applying MiXCR to the 5' RACE reads. The table has about 690,000 distinct CDR3 sequences, over 40% seen once; the top ten hold about 30%. Sequencing was performed on blood. The source is a man aged 80 or over in good health.

The genes are TRBV18 and TRBJ2-5, with 9 positions matching TRBD1. The J call may not be correct, given that the DNA end is closer to TRBJ2-7. Germline assignment: CDR1 KGHSH and CDR2 LQKENI. CDR3 length: 14 residues. CDR3 DNA sequence: TGTGCCAGCTCGCGGGACAGGGAGACCTACGAGCAGTACTTC. It yields the protein CASSRDRETYEQYF.

The chain carries TRBV6-6 and TRBJ1-1; D unresolved. Trimming took 3 bases from V and 1 from J, leaving 12 bases between them. Germline V gene sequence: CDR1 MNHNY, CDR2 SVGAGI (reference sequence). This CDR3 region has 15 residues. The CDR3 region is CASSYPGSSNTEAFF. CDR3 nucleotides: TGTGCCAGCAGTTATCCGGGGAGTTCGAACACTGAAGCTTTCTTT.

This clonotype turned up a few times. The chain has TRBV7-2 and TRBJ2-4, with D perhaps matching TRBD2 (5 bases). V lost 1 base to trimming and J lost 15 bases, with 10 bases between them. The CDR3 runs 11 residues. In germline, CDR1 is SGHTA, CDR2 FQGNSA. DNA for the CDR3: TGTGCCAGCAGCTTAGATTTAGCGCGGTACTTC. Translated: CASSLDLARYF.

This clonotype was counted only a few times. The V call is TRBV6-5, the J call TRBJ2-1, with D possibly matching TRBD2 (5 bases). Germline loops: CDR1 MNHEY, CDR2 SVGAGI. This CDR3 has 17 amino acids. V lost 2 bases and J 0 bases, leaving 14 bases between the germline ends. In DNA, the CDR3 is TGTGCCAGCAGTTACGACGTTTCGGGGAGCTCCTACAATGAGCAGTTCTTC. Protein product: CASSYDVSGSSYNEQFF.

The rearrangement uses TRBV6-6 and TRBJ1-1, with 7 bases lining up with TRBD1. CDR1 is MNHNY and CDR2 is SVGAGI in the germline V gene (reference sequence). CDR3 size: 13 residues. Trimming cost V 6 bases and J 1 base; bases outside gene matches: 2. The chain's CDR3 is CASRGTANTEAFF. The CDR3 DNA is TGTGCCAGCAGGGGGACAGCGAACACTGAAGCTTTCTTT.

The genes are TRBV20-1 and TRBJ1-4; the D is unclear. Germline CDR1 is DFQATT and CDR2 is SNEGSKA (reference sequence). The CDR3 loop spans 16 amino acids. Trimming removed 3 bases at V and 0 bases at J, with 14 bases between. Written as DNA, the CDR3 is TGCAGTGCTAGGATTCCCAGTACAGCAACTAATGAAAAACTGTTTTTT. It encodes CSARIPSTATNEKLFF.

The chain recombines TRBV28 with TRBJ1-2, with D possibly being TRBD1 (5 bases). The CDR3 runs 14 residues. Germline V gene data show CDR1 as MDHEN and CDR2 as SYDVKM. V was pared by 5 bases and J by 4 bases, with 14 bases between. The CDR3 protein is CASSQRGRGYGYTF. Here the CDR3 DNA reads TGTGCCAGCAGTCAGAGGGGTCGGGGCTATGGCTACACCTTC.

The rearrangement uses TRBV20-1 and TRBJ2-3; TRBD1 agrees at 7 bases. This CDR3 has 13 amino acids. Trimming at V came to 3 bases and at J to 4 bases, leaving 4 bases not matched to a gene. CDR1 DFQATT and CDR2 SNEGSKA come from the germline V gene (reference sequence). CDR3 sequence: CSARTGLADTQYF. CDR3 coding DNA: TGCAGTGCTAGGACAGGGCTAGCAGATACGCAGTATTTT.

This clonotype was observed at least ten times. The chain has TRBV4-1 and TRBJ1-6; tentative D call: TRBD1 (6 bases). Germline-derived CDR1 and CDR2 are MGHRA and YSYEKL. The CDR3 runs 14 residues. Deletions cut 10 bases from V and 5 bases from J, with 15 bases between. CDR3 sequence: CAIGGQFDNSPLHF. In DNA, the CDR3 is TGCGCCATAGGCGGACAGTTCGATAATTCACCCCTCCACTTT.

This clonotype has only a few counts. CDR3 residues: CASRATGTGFNEQFF. The DNA of the CDR3 is TGTGCCAGCAGAGCCACCGGGACAGGGTTCAATGAGCAGTTCTTC. V is TRBV6-5 and J is TRBJ2-1, with TRBD1 identical over 9 bases. The V gene's germline CDR1 is MNHEY and CDR2 SVGAGI. This CDR3 region has 15 residues. V was clipped by 6 bases and J by 6 bases; unmatched bases: 9.

The rearrangement links TRBV6-2 or TRBV6-3 to TRBJ2-1; weak D call: TRBD2 (5 bases). CDR3 length: 14 residues. V lost 5 bases to trimming and J lost 2 bases, with 10 bases between them. Germline assignment: CDR1 MNHEY and CDR2 SVGEGT. CDR3 sequence: CASSTPAAYNEQFF. DNA of the CDR3: TGTGCCAGCAGTACGCCAGCGGCCTACAATGAGCAGTTCTTC.

The V and J genes are TRBV10-1 and TRBJ2-1, with 7 bases lining up with TRBD2. The CDR3 contains 15 residues. CDR1 WNHNN and CDR2 SYGVQD come from the germline V gene (reference sequence). V was pared by 2 bases and J by 7 bases, with 8 bases of the junction left unmatched. Here the CDR3 DNA reads TGCGCCAGCAGTGAGGGGAGCGGGAAGTGGAATGAGCAGTTCTTC. Amino acids: CASSEGSGKWNEQFF.

This clonotype has a handful of counts. The rearrangement uses TRBV11-1 and TRBJ2-1; maybe TRBD2 (5 bases). Germline lookup yields CDR1 SGHAT and CDR2 FQDESV (reference sequence). Trimming stripped 6 bases from V and 6 bases from J, with 15 bases between. CDR3 length equals 14 residues. The CDR3 DNA reads as TGTGCCAGCAGTCAACTAGGCGCTCTCAATGAGCAGTTCTTC. Amino acids: CASSQLGALNEQFF.

The chain carries TRBV25-1 and TRBJ2-1; 11 nucleotides align to TRBD2. V lost 3 bases, J lost 4 bases, and 14 bases stayed unmatched. Germline CDR1 reads MGHDK; CDR2 reads SYGVNS. This CDR3 has 19 residues. CDR3 DNA sequence: TGTGCCAGCAGTGACCCCAACCCAGGGCTAGCGGGAGGATACAATGAGCAGTTCTTC. It specifies CASSDPNPGLAGGYNEQFF. The full variable domain, rest sourced from reference TRBV25-1 and TRBJ2-1, is EADIYQTPRYLVIGTGKKITLECSQTMGHDKMYWYQQDPGMELHLIHYSYGVNSTEKGDLSSESTVSRIRTEHFPLTLESARPSHTSQYLCASSDPNPGLAGGYNEQFFGPGTRLTVL.

This clonotype has more than one count but fewer than ten. The gene calls are TRBV27 and TRBJ1-2; the match to TRBD1 covers 7 bases. Germline CDR1 is MNHEY and CDR2 is SMNVEV (reference sequence). Unmatched junction bases numbered 10, after V lost 4 bases and J lost 5 bases. The CDR3 has 15 amino acids. The CDR3 region has the DNA TGTGCCAGCAGTTCGGGACAGTCGTTCCGTTATGGCTACACCTTC. Its protein is CASSSGQSFRYGYTF.

The rearrangement joins TRBV14 to TRBJ2-7; weak D call: TRBD1 (7 bases). V was shortened by 1 base and J by 2 bases, with 15 bases between the two germline ends. CDR1 is SGHDN, CDR2 FVKESK, per germline. This CDR3 has 16 residues. In nucleotides, the CDR3 is TGTGCCAGCAGCCAAGTGGGGGGACAGCTTACCTACGAGCAGTACTTC. Protein sequence: CASSQVGGQLTYEQYF.

CDR3 sequence reads: CSVETPLNTEAFF. DNA of the CDR3: TGCAGCGTTGAAACGCCGCTGAACACTGAAGCTTTCTTT. The chain couples TRBV29-1 to TRBJ1-1; D not resolved. From germline, CDR1 is SQVTM and CDR2 ANQGSEA. The germline V and J ends were trimmed by 2 bases and 0 bases, with 7 bases remaining between them. CDR3 length: 13 amino acids.

V is TRBV7-3 and J is TRBJ2-1, with TRBD1 matching over 7 bases. The CDR3 covers 14 residues. The germline gives CDR1 SGHTA, CDR2 FQGTGA. V lost 4 bases and J lost 11; bases outside the gene matches: 11. CDR3 sequence reads: CASSSGTAKSQQFF. CDR3 coding DNA: TGTGCCAGCAGCTCCGGGACAGCTAAGAGTCAGCAGTTCTTC.

The table lists this clonotype with many counts. The V and J genes are TRBV28 and TRBJ2-2; the D gene is possibly TRBD1 (6 bases). This CDR3 is 13 amino acids long. V was trimmed by 6 bases and J by 5 bases, leaving 10 bases between them. CDR1 and CDR2 (germline): MDHEN, SYDVKM. Written as DNA, the CDR3 is TGTGCCAGCAGCATACAGGGAACCGGGGAGCTGTTTTTT. This gives the protein CASSIQGTGELFF.

This clonotype was detected a few times. This sequence joins TRBV5-4 and TRBJ2-7, with 8 bases matching TRBD1. The germline CDR1 and CDR2 sequences are SGHNT and YYREEE (reference sequence). CDR3 length equals 15 residues. Unmatched junction bases numbered 9, after V lost 4 bases and J lost 3 bases. CDR3 sequence: CASSPSTGAYYEQYF. DNA for the CDR3: TGTGCCAGCAGCCCCTCGACAGGGGCCTACTACGAGCAGTACTTC.

This clonotype was picked up a small number of times. The V and J genes are TRBV10-2 and TRBJ2-7, with 11 bases aligning to TRBD2. V trimming: 6 bases; J trimming: 2 bases; junction bases outside the gene matches: 9. Germline values: CDR1 WSHSY, CDR2 SAAADI. The CDR3 has 16 residues. As DNA, the CDR3 is TGCGCCAGCAGCCACCCGGGACTAGCGGTACCCTACGAGCAGTACTTC. Translating gives CASSHPGLAVPYEQYF.

This sequence joins TRBV20-1 and TRBJ2-4; TRBD1 matches 9 bases. This CDR3 has 14 residues. CDR1 DFQATT and CDR2 SNEGSKA come from the germline V gene (reference sequence). The V gene end was trimmed by 6 bases and the J gene end by 13 bases; junction bases not matched to a gene: 16. In DNA, the CDR3 is TGCAGTGCAATCCCCACATGGCGGACAGGGGTGCAGTACTTC. It is translated as CSAIPTWRTGVQYF.

V and J are TRBV29-1 and TRBJ2-7; D is uncertain. CDR1 and CDR2 from the germline V gene are SQVTM and ANQGSEA. V lost 2 bases and J 5 bases, leaving 7 bases between the germline ends. The CDR3 runs 11 residues. The CDR3 DNA reads as TGCAGCGTTGAATCGGCCGACGAGCAGTACTTC. It specifies CSVESADEQYF.

This clonotype has just a few counts. The rearrangement joins TRBV11-2 to TRBJ2-5, with 8 positions matching TRBD2. The germline CDR1 and CDR2 sequences are SGHAT and FQNNGV. V was pared by 3 bases and J by 4 bases, with 10 bases of the junction left unmatched. The CDR3 spans 16 residues. In nucleotides, the CDR3 is TGTGCCAGCAGCTTCACTTCAGCGGGAGCGGGAGAGACCCAGTACTTC. Translation gives CASSFTSAGAGETQYF.

This chain joins TRBV6-2 or TRBV6-3 and TRBJ2-4, with TRBD2 matching over 8 bases. V lost 8 bases and J lost 13; bases outside the gene matches: 13. This CDR3 has 13 amino acids. Germline assignment: CDR1 MNHEY and CDR2 SVGEGT. This CDR3 reads CASYLAGSAEQYF. The CDR3 DNA sequence: TGTGCCAGCTATTTAGCGGGGTCAGCAGAGCAGTACTTC.

A few counts support this clonotype. The J gene is TRBJ2-1, the V gene TRBV6-1; 11 bases line up with TRBD2. Germline V gene sequence: CDR1 MNHNS, CDR2 SASEGT. J gave up 8 bases and V 6 bases, and 9 bases lay outside the gene matches. This CDR3 has 15 amino acids. The CDR3 loop reads CASSAAGSGGDEQFF. CDR3 sequence (DNA): TGTGCCAGCAGCGCCGCAGGTAGCGGGGGGGATGAGCAGTTCTTC.